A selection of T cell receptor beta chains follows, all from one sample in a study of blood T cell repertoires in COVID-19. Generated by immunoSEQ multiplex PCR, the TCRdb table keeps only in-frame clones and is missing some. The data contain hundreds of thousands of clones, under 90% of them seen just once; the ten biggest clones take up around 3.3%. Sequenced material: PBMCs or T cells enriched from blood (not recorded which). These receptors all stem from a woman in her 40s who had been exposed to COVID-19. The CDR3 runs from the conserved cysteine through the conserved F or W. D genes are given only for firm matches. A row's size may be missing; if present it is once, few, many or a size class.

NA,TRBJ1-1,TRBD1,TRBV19,CASSKNPTGLNTEAFF,TGTGCCAGTAGTAAGAACCCGACAGGGCTTAACACTGAAGCTTTCTTT
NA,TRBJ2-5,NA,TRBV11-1,CASSHGQTFQETQYF,TGTGCCAGCAGTCACGGACAAACCTTCCAAGAGACCCAGTACTTC
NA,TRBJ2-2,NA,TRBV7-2,CASSQQTANTGELFF,TGTGCCAGCAGCCAACAGACCGCGAACACCGGGGAGCTGTTTTTT
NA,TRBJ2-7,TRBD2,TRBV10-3,CAISTGLAGGGDEQYF,TGTGCCATCAGTACGGGACTAGCGGGGGGCGGGGACGAGCAGTACTTC
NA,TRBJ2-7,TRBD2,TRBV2,CASMSSSGFYEQYF,TGTGCCAGCATGTCTTCTAGCGGTTTCTACGAGCAGTACTTC
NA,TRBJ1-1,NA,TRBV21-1,CAGRDWGTEAFF,TGTGCCGGACGGGACTGGGGCACTGAAGCTTTCTTT
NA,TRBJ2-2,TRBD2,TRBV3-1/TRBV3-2,CASSQRTSGSNTGELFF,TGTGCCAGCAGCCAACGGACTAGCGGGTCCAACACCGGGGAGCTGTTTTTT
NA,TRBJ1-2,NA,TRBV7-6,CASSLGPGFGYTF,TGTGCCAGCAGCTTAGGTCCAGGCTTTGGCTACACCTTC
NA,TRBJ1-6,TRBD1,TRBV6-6,CASSHQSGTGSYSPLHF,TGTGCCAGCAGTCACCAATCCGGGACAGGGTCGTATTCACCCCTCCACTTT
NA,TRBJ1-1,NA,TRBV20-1,CSASHSENTEAFF,TGCAGTGCTAGTCACAGTGAGAACACTGAAGCTTTCTTT
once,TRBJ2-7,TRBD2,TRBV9,CASSVGGAGVNEQYF,TGTGCCAGCAGCGTAGGGGGAGCGGGGGTGAACGAGCAGTACTTC
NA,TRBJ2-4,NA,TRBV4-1,CASSQEFRQGWAKNIQYF,TGCGCCAGCAGCCAAGAGTTCCGGCAGGGATGGGCAAAAAACATTCAGTACTTC
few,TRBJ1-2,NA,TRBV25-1,CASSEYSGLENYGYTF,TGTGCCAGCAGTGAATACTCGGGACTTGAAAACTATGGCTACACCTTC
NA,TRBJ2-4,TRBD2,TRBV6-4,CASSDSPGLAGAPVYIQYF,TGTGCCAGCAGTGACTCGCCTGGACTAGCGGGGGCCCCCGTGTACATTCAGTACTTC
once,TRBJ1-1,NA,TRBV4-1,CASSLNIQETEAFF,TGCGCCAGCAGCCTAAATATACAAGAAACTGAAGCTTTCTTT
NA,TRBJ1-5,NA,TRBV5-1,CASSLGWGQDQPQHF,TGCGCCAGCAGCTTGGGATGGGGGCAGGATCAGCCCCAGCATTTT
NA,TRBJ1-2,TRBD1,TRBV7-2,CASSSGTGSYGYTF,TGTGCCAGCAGCTCCGGGACAGGGAGCTATGGCTACACCTTC
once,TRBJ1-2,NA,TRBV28,CASSSTNPRAYGYTF,TGTGCCAGCAGTTCCACCAACCCCAGGGCGTATGGCTACACCTTC
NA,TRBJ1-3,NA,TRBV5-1,CASSLDQGNTIYF,TGCGCCAGCAGCTTGGACCAGGGGAACACCATATATTTT
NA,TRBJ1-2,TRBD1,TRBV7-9,CASSQSTGGVINGYTF,TGTGCCAGCAGCCAAAGCACAGGGGGCGTAATAAATGGCTACACCTTC
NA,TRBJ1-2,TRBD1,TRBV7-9,CASSGTGLDYGYTF,TGTGCCAGCAGCGGGACAGGACTGGACTATGGCTACACCTTC
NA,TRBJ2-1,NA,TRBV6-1,CASSELAASYNEQFF,TGTGCCAGCAGTGAACTGGCGGCTTCCTACAATGAGCAGTTCTTC
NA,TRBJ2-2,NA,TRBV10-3,CAISESGVTGELFF,TGTGCCATCAGTGAGTCAGGGGTTACCGGGGAGCTGTTTTTT
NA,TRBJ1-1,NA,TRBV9,CASSARPLGQGTNTEAFF,TGTGCCAGCAGCGCAAGACCACTGGGGCAGGGGACGAACACTGAAGCTTTCTTT
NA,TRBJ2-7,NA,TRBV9,CASSAQGTEGGEQYF,TGTGCCAGCAGCGCCCAGGGGACCGAGGGGGGGGAGCAGTACTTC
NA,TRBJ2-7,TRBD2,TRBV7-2,CASSLDSGGYEQYF,TGTGCCAGCAGCTTAGATAGCGGGGGATACGAGCAGTACTTC
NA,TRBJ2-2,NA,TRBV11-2,CASSLYSPGELFF,TGTGCCAGCAGCTTATATTCTCCCGGGGAGCTGTTTTTT
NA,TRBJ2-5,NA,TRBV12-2,CASRLDFSGGAEETQYF,TGTGCAAGTCGCTTAGACTTCAGCGGGGGGGCCGAAGAGACCCAGTACTTC
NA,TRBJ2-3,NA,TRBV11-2,CASSLTLSDTQYF,TGTGCCAGCAGCTTAACTCTATCAGATACGCAGTATTTT